This is a list of T cell receptor beta chains from one sample in a study of T cell responses to AZD1222 COVID-19 vaccine. This table comes from immunoSEQ multiplex PCR, and its TCRdb copy is limited to in-frame clones, with some not included. The repertoire includes some 96,000 clones, roughly 90% of them detected once, and around 2.8% sits in the top ten. This sample comprised peripheral blood, obtained on day 0 of AZD1222 vaccination. The receptors were gathered from an adult in good health. The CDR3 runs from the conserved cysteine through the conserved F or W. Fields, in order: clone size, J gene, V gene, D gene, CDR3 protein, CDR3 DNA. The D gene is left open where the match is weak. Size is omitted from some rows. Given values are once, few, many or a class for expanded clones.

abundance: -; j_gene: TRBJ1-1; v_gene: TRBV27; d_gene: -; CDR3aa: CASSLGLNTEAFF; CDR3nt: TGTGCCAGCAGTTTGGGACTTAACACTGAAGCTTTCTTT
abundance: few; j_gene: TRBJ2-2; v_gene: TRBV23-1; d_gene: -; CDR3aa: CASSQSEITTGELFF; CDR3nt: TGCGCCAGCAGTCAATCTGAAATAACCACCGGGGAGCTGTTTTTT
abundance: -; j_gene: TRBJ2-7; v_gene: TRBV13; d_gene: -; CDR3aa: CASSSSFGEQYF; CDR3nt: TGTGCCAGCAGCTCCTCGTTTGGCGAGCAGTACTTC
abundance: -; j_gene: TRBJ2-1; v_gene: TRBV4-2; d_gene: -; CDR3aa: CASSQGDGDEDNEQFF; CDR3nt: TGTGCCAGCAGCCAAGGGGATGGGGACGAGGACAATGAGCAGTTCTTC
abundance: -; j_gene: TRBJ2-7; v_gene: TRBV6-6; d_gene: -; CDR3aa: CASSPDSFYEQYF; CDR3nt: TGTGCCAGCAGCCCAGACAGTTTCTACGAGCAGTACTTC
abundance: -; j_gene: TRBJ2-1; v_gene: TRBV6-2/TRBV6-3; d_gene: TRBD2; CDR3aa: CASSYYTSGYNEQFF; CDR3nt: TGTGCCAGCAGTTACTATACTAGCGGCTACAATGAGCAGTTCTTC
abundance: -; j_gene: TRBJ2-7; v_gene: TRBV27; d_gene: -; CDR3aa: CASSGTLGEQYF; CDR3nt: TGTGCCAGCAGCGGGACGCTCGGCGAGCAGTACTTC
abundance: -; j_gene: TRBJ1-1; v_gene: TRBV30; d_gene: -; CDR3aa: CAWSRITEAFF; CDR3nt: TGTGCCTGGAGTCGTATCACTGAAGCTTTCTTT
abundance: -; j_gene: TRBJ2-4; v_gene: TRBV5-4; d_gene: TRBD2; CDR3aa: CASSPRGGSKNIQYF; CDR3nt: TGTGCCAGCAGCCCGAGGGGCGGGAGCAAAAACATTCAGTACTTC
abundance: -; j_gene: TRBJ1-1; v_gene: TRBV30; d_gene: TRBD1; CDR3aa: CAWSAYRGTEAFF; CDR3nt: TGTGCCTGGAGTGCATACAGGGGGACTGAAGCTTTCTTT
abundance: -; j_gene: TRBJ2-3; v_gene: TRBV5-4; d_gene: -; CDR3aa: CASSLEAPYSTDTQYF; CDR3nt: TGTGCCAGCAGCTTGGAAGCGCCCTATAGCACAGATACGCAGTATTTT
abundance: once; j_gene: TRBJ2-7; v_gene: TRBV6-5; d_gene: TRBD1; CDR3aa: CASRRDRYAYEQYF; CDR3nt: TGTGCCAGCAGACGGGACAGGTATGCCTACGAGCAGTACTTC
abundance: once; j_gene: TRBJ2-7; v_gene: TRBV29-1; d_gene: -; CDR3aa: CSVEKPGQWFYEQYF; CDR3nt: TGCAGCGTTGAAAAGCCCGGACAGTGGTTTTACGAGCAGTACTTC
abundance: -; j_gene: TRBJ1-6; v_gene: TRBV27; d_gene: TRBD1; CDR3aa: CASRIARDRDLYNSPLHF; CDR3nt: TGTGCCAGCAGGATAGCCCGGGACAGGGACCTTTATAATTCACCCCTCCACTTT
abundance: -; j_gene: TRBJ1-1; v_gene: TRBV28; d_gene: -; CDR3aa: CASSRGTGLVNTEAFF; CDR3nt: TGTGCCAGCAGCCGAGGGACGGGCTTGGTGAACACTGAAGCTTTCTTT
abundance: -; j_gene: TRBJ1-2; v_gene: TRBV18; d_gene: -; CDR3aa: CASSPRDTINYGYTF; CDR3nt: TGTGCCAGCTCACCACGGGACACTATCAACTATGGCTACACCTTC
abundance: -; j_gene: TRBJ2-1; v_gene: TRBV7-2; d_gene: -; CDR3aa: CASSASAGQRGEQFF; CDR3nt: TGTGCCAGCAGCGCCAGTGCGGGACAGCGCGGTGAGCAGTTCTTC
abundance: -; j_gene: TRBJ1-6; v_gene: TRBV6-4; d_gene: -; CDR3aa: CASNGGHSYNSPLHF; CDR3nt: TGTGCCAGCAATGGGGGGCACTCCTATAATTCACCCCTCCACTTT